This T cell receptor (beta chain) was observed in a study of ipilimumab plus nivolumab after autologous stem cell transplantation. CDR1 and CDR2 from the germline V gene are SGHVS and FQNEAQ. With 2 bases removed from V and 4 bases from J, the gap between germline ends came to 8 bases. CDR3 length equals 14 residues. Generated by immunoSEQ multiplex PCR, the TCRdb table keeps only in-frame clones and is missing some. The table includes roughly 9,800 clones, 60% to 80% detected once. Here the sequenced sample was PBMCs, taken in a trial of ipilimumab plus nivolumab as post-transplant consolidation. This chain joins TRBV7-8 and TRBJ1-4, with TRBD1 as a possible D gene (6 bases). The TCR sequence derives from a female donor with multiple myeloma. The CDR3 bases are TGTGCCAGCAGCTTAAGGGGGAATAATGAAAAACTGTTTTTT. It is translated as CASSLRGNNEKLFF.